What follows is one T cell receptor beta chain and its context. The record originates from a study of identical twins. CDR3 size: 16 residues. Germline CDR1 reads DFQATT; CDR2 reads SNEGSKA (reference sequence). The V and J ends lost 0 bases and 4 bases respectively, with 16 bases between them. TCRdb passed the 5' RACE reads through MiXCR, listing each CDR3 protein once. This sample has under 250,000 distinct CDR3 sequences, with more than 9.5% found just once. These data were also reused for a study on yellow fever vaccine responses in identical twins.

This sequence joins TRBV20-1 and TRBJ1-5, with D perhaps matching TRBD1 (6 bases). This TCR derives from a woman aged 18-29 years in good health. Sequencing was performed on memory (CD45RO+) T cells sorted from blood. The DNA of the CDR3 is TGCAGTGCTAGAGACCCGCAGGGGCAGAAAAATCAGCCCCAGCATTTT. It is translated as CSARDPQGQKNQPQHF.